Following are 30 T cell receptor beta chains from one sample sequenced in a study of cytomegalovirus exposure and HLA in healthy donors. PCR involved 60 Vbeta and 13 Jbeta primers. Sequenced by immunoSEQ multiplex PCR; TCRdb stores in-frame clones only, minus some. The repertoire holds roughly 130,000 clones, with under 70% as singletons. Sequences were obtained from PBMCs. The origin of the receptors is a woman aged 60 to 75 in good health and CMV-seronegative.

The V and J genes are TRBV11-3 and TRBJ2-2; TRBD2 matches 9 bases. CDR1 and CDR2 (germline): SGHNT, YENEEA. V gave up 1 base and J gave up 1 base; unmatched junction bases: 1. CDR3 length equals 16 residues. CDR3 amino acids: CASSLVLAGNTGELFF. The CDR3 DNA follows: TGTGCCAGCAGCTTAGTACTAGCGGGGAACACCGGGGAGCTGTTTTTT.

The chain uses TRBV4-1 and TRBJ2-1; D gene uncertain. Per the germline V gene, CDR1 is MGHRA and CDR2 is YSYEKL. V lost 0 bases and J lost 7, with 13 bases in between. CDR3 size: 15 residues. The CDR3 coding sequence is TGCGCCAGCAGCCAAGATGTACAGTTTTGGAATGAGCAGTTCTTC. This translates into CASSQDVQFWNEQFF.

This clone was seen a few times. The CDR3 DNA reads as TGTGCCAGCAGGGAGGACAGGGTTATTGGCTACACCTTC. It is translated as CASREDRVIGYTF. The rearrangement uses TRBV5-4 and TRBJ1-2; 8 positions agree with TRBD1. With 5 bases clipped from V and 7 bases from J, the junction kept 7 bases outside the gene matches. This CDR3 has 13 amino acids. Germline lookup yields CDR1 SGHNT and CDR2 YYREEE (reference sequence).

J is TRBJ2-2 and V is TRBV9; D ambiguous. V gave up 1 base and J gave up 6 bases, with 13 bases separating them. The CDR3 extends over 15 amino acids. Germline CDR1 and CDR2: SGDLS and YYNGEE. The CDR3 loop reads CASSVSNVRAGELFF. For the CDR3, the DNA is TGTGCCAGCAGCGTATCTAACGTTCGCGCCGGGGAGCTGTTTTTT.

This rearrangement joins TRBV19 to TRBJ1-1, with a tentative D call TRBD1 (6 bases). The CDR3 sequence is 17 residues long. The germline V gene encodes CDR1 LNHDA and CDR2 SQIVND (reference sequence). Trimming removed 3 bases at V and 0 bases at J, with 17 bases between. This chain's CDR3 is CASSMRERGPLNTEAFF. The CDR3 nucleotides are TGTGCCAGTAGTATGCGTGAGCGGGGGCCTTTGAACACTGAAGCTTTCTTT.

The chain links TRBV6-5 to TRBJ1-2, with 7 bases matching TRBD1. V lost 2 bases to trimming and J lost 4 bases; unmatched junction nucleotides: 7. Germline-derived CDR1 and CDR2 are MNHEY and SVGAGI. The length of the CDR3 is 15 residues. CDR3 loop: CASSYGQGVPYGYTF. In nucleotides, the CDR3 is TGTGCCAGCAGTTACGGGCAGGGGGTACCCTATGGCTACACCTTC.

This sequence joins TRBV19 and TRBJ2-7; TRBD2 aligns across 14 bases. This CDR3 spans 17 amino acids. The germline V gene encodes CDR1 LNHDA and CDR2 SQIVND (reference sequence). J gave up 2 bases and V 1 base, and 4 bases lay outside the gene matches. The CDR3 nucleotides read TGTGCCAGTAGTATAGTTCTGACTAGCGGGAGGGCCTACGAGCAGTACTTC. It yields the protein CASSIVLTSGRAYEQYF.

The chain recombines TRBV15 with TRBJ1-5; D gene uncertain. This CDR3 contains 16 residues. CDR1 and CDR2 from the germline V gene are LNHNV and YYDKDF (reference sequence). V was pared by 0 bases and J by 11 bases, with 20 bases between. CDR3 nucleotide sequence: TGTGCCACCAGCAGAGATTTTAGTCTAACCGGGGTGGCCCAGCATTTT. Encoded protein: CATSRDFSLTGVAQHF.

The chain joins TRBV5-1 to TRBJ1-3, with D perhaps matching TRBD1 (6 bases). CDR3 length: 16 amino acids. The germline V gene encodes CDR1 SGHRS and CDR2 YFSETQ. The germline V and J ends were trimmed by 2 bases and 4 bases, with 16 bases remaining between them. CDR3 sequence reads: CASSLGQAGAGNTIYF. DNA for the CDR3: TGCGCCAGCAGCTTAGGGCAGGCGGGGGCCGGAAACACCATATATTTT.

The chain uses TRBV5-5 and TRBJ2-1; 14 bases are shared with TRBD2. V dropped 5 bases and J dropped 7; count of bases not matched to a gene: 11. This CDR3 is 17 amino acids long. Germline loops: CDR1 SGHKS, CDR2 YYEKEE (reference sequence). CDR3 coding DNA: TGTGCCAGCAGACCCCTAACGACTAGCGGGGGGGCAAATGAGCAGTTCTTC. Translation gives CASRPLTTSGGANEQFF.

The rearrangement joins TRBV5-1 to TRBJ2-7; D possibly corresponds to TRBD2 (6 bases). The CDR3 extends over 20 amino acids. The ends were cut back, 2 bases at V and 3 bases at J, with 30 bases in the middle. Germline lookup yields CDR1 SGHRS and CDR2 YFSETQ. The CDR3 protein is CASSFLPLPLEARDIYEQYF. Here the CDR3 DNA reads TGCGCCAGCAGCTTTCTCCCCCTACCCCTAGAGGCGCGGGATATCTACGAGCAGTACTTC.

The J gene is TRBJ2-7, the V gene TRBV6-5; 7 positions agree with TRBD1. V shed 7 bases and J 7 bases; nucleotides not matched to a gene: 10. Germline V lookup: CDR1 MNHEY, CDR2 SVGAGI. CDR3 length: 13 residues. The CDR3 sequence is CASKQGEQGEQYF. The CDR3 DNA is TGTGCCAGCAAACAGGGTGAACAGGGGGAGCAGTACTTC.

This clone has a single count. The chain links TRBV4-1 to TRBJ1-1; D unresolved. Germline V gene lookup returns CDR1 MGHRA and CDR2 YSYEKL. V was shortened by 3 bases and J by 0 bases, with 8 bases between the two germline ends. The CDR3 consists of 14 residues. CDR3 DNA: TGCGCCAGCAGCCACCGGGTCCTGAACACTGAAGCTTTCTTT. Amino acids: CASSHRVLNTEAFF.

This clone was observed a few times. The chain recombines TRBV7-2 with TRBJ2-6, with D unresolved. Trimming removed 2 bases from V and 4 bases from J, with 9 bases in between. CDR1 SGHTA and CDR2 FQGNSA come from the germline V gene. There are 15 residues in the CDR3. The CDR3 protein is CASSLIRSGANVLTF. CDR3 DNA: TGTGCCAGCAGCTTAATCCGGTCCGGGGCCAACGTCCTGACTTTC.

V is TRBV29-1 and J is TRBJ2-3, with TRBD1 matching 7 bases. V lost 2 bases to trimming and J lost 6 bases; unmatched junction nucleotides: 2. The CDR3 has 12 residues. Germline V lookup: CDR1 SQVTM, CDR2 ANQGSEA. CDR3 region: CSVETGVDTQYF. CDR3 bases: TGCAGCGTTGAAACAGGGGTTGATACGCAGTATTTT.

The genes are TRBV6-5 and TRBJ1-5; the match to TRBD1 covers 10 bases. With 6 bases clipped from V and 3 bases from J, the junction kept 5 bases outside the gene matches. Germline V gene lookup returns CDR1 MNHEY and CDR2 SVGAGI. This CDR3 contains 15 residues. This CDR3 is CASRLRQGANQPQHF. CDR3 nucleotides: TGTGCCAGCAGACTAAGACAGGGGGCCAATCAGCCCCAGCATTTT.

The chain employs TRBV11-2 and TRBJ2-7; 10 bases line up with TRBD1. This CDR3 contains 14 residues. Trimming cost V 1 base and J 3 bases; bases outside gene matches: 0. Germline V gene lookup returns CDR1 SGHAT and CDR2 FQNNGV. Here the CDR3 reads CASSLGTGGYEQYF. CDR3 bases: TGTGCCAGCAGCTTAGGGACAGGGGGCTACGAGCAGTACTTC.

This clone was seen more than once but under ten times. The rearrangement links TRBV10-3 to TRBJ1-6; 8 positions agree with TRBD1. The V gene end was trimmed by 8 bases and the J gene end by 6 bases; junction bases not matched to a gene: 3. Per the germline V gene, CDR1 is ENHRY and CDR2 is SYGVKD. The CDR3 runs 13 residues. The CDR3 is CAIGQGVNSPLHF. The CDR3 bases are TGTGCCATCGGACAGGGAGTTAATTCACCCCTCCACTTT.

This clone has a handful of counts. V usage is TRBV6-5 and J usage is TRBJ1-1, with D tentatively TRBD1 (6 bases). The germline V gene encodes CDR1 MNHEY and CDR2 SVGAGI. The CDR3 runs 14 residues. The V end lost 6 bases, the J end lost 0 bases, and 11 bases lay between the germline ends. The CDR3 sequence is CASRQGPLNTEAFF. The CDR3 DNA is TGTGCCAGCAGGCAGGGGCCGCTGAACACTGAAGCTTTCTTT.

This chain links TRBV5-4 with TRBJ2-1; possibly TRBD2 for D (6 bases). Trimming pared 1 base from V and 8 bases from J, leaving 13 bases between. The CDR3 has 14 residues. Germline loops: CDR1 SGHNT, CDR2 YYREEE (reference sequence). CDR3 nucleotides: TGTGCCAGCAGCTTGCCGGGAGTAGTTGATGAGCAGTTCTTC. It translates to CASSLPGVVDEQFF.

The gene calls are TRBV6-1 and TRBJ2-7; 16 nucleotides align to TRBD2. The CDR3 spans 15 residues. Germline assignment: CDR1 MNHNS and CDR2 SASEGT. With V trimmed by 7 bases and J by 8 bases, 8 bases remained unmatched. The CDR3 DNA reads TGTGCCAGCACTGATGGGACTAGCGGGGGGGCCCAGCAGTACTTC. It codes for CASTDGTSGGAQQYF.

A note on this clone: Other nucleotide sequences from this sample produce the same CDR3. The V call is TRBV9, the J call TRBJ1-2; TRBD1 matches 10 bases. The germline V gene encodes CDR1 SGDLS and CDR2 YYNGEE. Trimming cost V 3 bases and J 2 bases; bases outside gene matches: 4. The CDR3 length is 15 residues. The CDR3 coding sequence is TGTGCCAGCAGCGGGGGGGGACAGGGGAACTATGGCTACACCTTC. This sequence encodes CASSGGGQGNYGYTF.

This clone has a handful of counts. The chain has TRBV6-6 and TRBJ1-3; D gene unclear. CDR1 is MNHNY and CDR2 is SVGAGI in the germline V gene (reference sequence). The V end lost 4 bases, the J end lost 3 bases, and 4 bases lay between the germline ends. The CDR3 loop spans 12 amino acids. The CDR3 is CASSFLGNTIYF. The CDR3 coding sequence is TGTGCCAGCAGTTTCCTTGGAAACACCATATATTTT.

This clone appeared once. The V call is TRBV5-1, the J call TRBJ2-7; D unresolved. The V end lost 4 bases, the J end lost 6 bases, and 11 bases lay between the germline ends. The germline V gene has CDR1 SGHRS and CDR2 YFSETQ. CDR3 length: 12 residues. CDR3 in amino acids: CASSVDGAEQYF. The CDR3 DNA sequence: TGCGCCAGCAGCGTGGACGGAGCCGAGCAGTACTTC.

This chain joins TRBV11-1 and TRBJ2-3, with 7 positions matching TRBD2. Trimming cost V 1 base and J 4 bases; bases outside gene matches: 8. Germline CDR1 and CDR2: SGHAT and FQDESV (reference sequence). CDR3 length: 16 amino acids. CDR3 nucleotides: TGTGCCAGCAGCTTAGGCTTCGGGGGGTCCGCAGATACGCAGTATTTT. This codes for CASSLGFGGSADTQYF.

The chain combines TRBV19 with TRBJ2-1; D may be TRBD2 (5 bases). Between the trimmed V and J ends, which lost 0 bases and 9 bases, there was a span of 9 bases. Germline assignment: CDR1 LNHDA and CDR2 SQIVND (reference sequence). The CDR3 spans 13 residues. CDR3 bases: TGTGCCAGTAGTATAGAGGGGAGTGGTGAGCAGTTCTTC. Translation: CASSIEGSGEQFF.

This clone appeared once. The sample carries other DNA sequences with the same CDR3. The J gene is TRBJ2-5, the V gene TRBV28; 8 positions agree with TRBD1. The CDR3 is made up of 14 amino acids. The V gene end was trimmed by 4 bases and the J gene end by 5 bases; junction bases not matched to a gene: 6. Germline CDR1 MDHEN, CDR2 SYDVKM. The chain's CDR3 is CASSSPDRAETQYF. The CDR3 DNA reads as TGTGCCAGCAGTTCCCCGGACAGGGCTGAGACCCAGTACTTC. Full variable domain (remainder filled in from reference TRBV28 and TRBJ2-5): DVKVTQSSRYLVKRTGEKVFLECVQDMDHENMFWYRQDPGLGLRLIYFSYDVKMKEKGDIPEGYSVSREKKERFSLILESASTNQTSMYLCASSSPDRAETQYFGPGTRLLVL.

The V gene is TRBV7-9, the J gene TRBJ1-4, with 9 bases fitting TRBD1. The CDR3 loop spans 14 amino acids. CDR1 and CDR2 (germline): SEHNR, FQNEAQ (reference sequence). The trim removed 5 bases at V and 8 bases at J, leaving 6 bases unmatched. The CDR3 DNA reads TGTGCCAGCAGCCCTACAGGGGGCAGGGAAAAACTGTTTTTT. Protein product: CASSPTGGREKLFF.

The chain couples TRBV12-5 to TRBJ1-1; D perhaps matches TRBD1 (6 bases). This CDR3 is 17 amino acids long. Germline CDR1 LGHNT, CDR2 FRNRAP. V lost 0 bases, J lost 6 bases, and 20 bases lay in between. The CDR3 reads CASGLVPREGRGPEAFF. The CDR3 DNA follows: TGTGCTAGTGGTTTGGTACCCCGGGAGGGCAGGGGCCCTGAAGCTTTCTTT.

The gene calls are TRBV6-5 and TRBJ1-3; 7 bases fit TRBD1. The CDR3 loop spans 14 amino acids. V gave up 7 bases and J gave up 3 bases; unmatched junction bases: 6. Germline CDR1 and CDR2: MNHEY and SVGAGI. CDR3 nucleotides: TGTGCCAGCATTGTGACAGGGCTTGGAAACACCATATATTTT. Its protein product is CASIVTGLGNTIYF.